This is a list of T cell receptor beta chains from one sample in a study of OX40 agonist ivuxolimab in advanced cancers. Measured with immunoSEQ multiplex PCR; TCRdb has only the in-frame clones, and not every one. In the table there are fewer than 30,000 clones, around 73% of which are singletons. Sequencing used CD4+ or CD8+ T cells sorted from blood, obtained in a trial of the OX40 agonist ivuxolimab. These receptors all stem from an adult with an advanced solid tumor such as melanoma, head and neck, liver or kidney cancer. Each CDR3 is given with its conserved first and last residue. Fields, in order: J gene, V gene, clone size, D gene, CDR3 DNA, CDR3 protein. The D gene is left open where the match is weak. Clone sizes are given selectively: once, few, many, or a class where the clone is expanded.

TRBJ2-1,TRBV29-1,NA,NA,TGCAGCGTTGAATGGCAGGGCAATGAGCAGTTCTTC,CSVEWQGNEQFF
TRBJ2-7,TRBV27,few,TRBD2,TGTGCCAGCAGTTTAATTTGGCGGGGGGGGACCTACGAGCAGTACTTC,CASSLIWRGGTYEQYF
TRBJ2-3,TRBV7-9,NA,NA,TGTGCCAGCAGCCCCCCTGCACCGGGGACCACAGATACGCAGTATTTT,CASSPPAPGTTDTQYF
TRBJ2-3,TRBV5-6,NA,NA,TGTGCCAGCAGCTCTACCCTCGTCCCCAATACGCAGTATTTT,CASSSTLVPNTQYF
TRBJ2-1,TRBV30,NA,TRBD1,TGTGCCTGGAGTACTCCGACCGGGACAGGGTCCCAAGATGAGCAGTTCTTC,CAWSTPTGTGSQDEQFF
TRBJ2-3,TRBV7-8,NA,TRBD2,TGTGCCAGCACCCCCCAGCGGGGGCCGTACACAGATACGCAGTATTTT,CASTPQRGPYTDTQYF
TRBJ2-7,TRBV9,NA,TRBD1,TGTGCCAGCAGCGTAGATGGGGACAGGGGAGACGAGCAGTACTTC,CASSVDGDRGDEQYF
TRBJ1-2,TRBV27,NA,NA,TGTGCCAGCAGGTCCCACTTAAACTATGGCTACACCTTC,CASRSHLNYGYTF
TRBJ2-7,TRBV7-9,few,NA,TGTGCCACGGGTGCAGGGGACGAGCAGTACTTC,CATGAGDEQYF
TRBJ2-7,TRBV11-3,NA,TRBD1,TGTGCCAGCAGCTTAGAGGTCAGGGGGTACGAGCAGTACTTC,CASSLEVRGYEQYF
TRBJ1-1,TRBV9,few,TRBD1,TGTGCCAGCAGCGATACAGGGGAAACTGAAGCTTTCTTT,CASSDTGETEAFF
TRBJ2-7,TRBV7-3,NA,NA,TGTGCCAGCAGCAGCAGGGGCCACGAGCAGTACTTC,CASSSRGHEQYF
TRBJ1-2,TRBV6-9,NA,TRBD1,TGTGCCAGCAGTTACTCAGACAGGGGCGGCAAGGGCTACACCTTC,CASSYSDRGGKGYTF
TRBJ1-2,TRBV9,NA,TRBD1,TGTGCCAGCAGCACAGGGAGGGGGCCTAACTATGGCTACACCTTC,CASSTGRGPNYGYTF
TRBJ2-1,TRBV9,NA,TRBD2,TGTGCCAGCAGCGTAGAAAGCGGGGGGGCCTTTGAGCAGTTCTTC,CASSVESGGAFEQFF
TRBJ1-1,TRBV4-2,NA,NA,TGTGCCAGCAGCCAAGCAGAAGATGTGTGGCGGCTTGACACTGAAGCTTTCTTT,CASSQAEDVWRLDTEAFF
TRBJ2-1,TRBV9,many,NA,TGTGCCAGCAGCGTGGGAAGGGTTCATGAGCAGTTCTTC,CASSVGRVHEQFF
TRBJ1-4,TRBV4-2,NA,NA,TGTGCCAGCAGCCAAGATAAGGGCGCCGAAAAACTGTTTTTT,CASSQDKGAEKLFF
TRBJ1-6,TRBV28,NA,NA,TGTGCCAGCAGTTTGGAGGCGACTTATAATTCACCCCTCCACTTT,CASSLEATYNSPLHF
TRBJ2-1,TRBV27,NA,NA,TGTGCCAGCACGGAGGACCTGAGCTCCTACAATGAGCAGTTCTTC,CASTEDLSSYNEQFF
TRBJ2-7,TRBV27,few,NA,TGTGCCAGCAGTTCCACGGACAGCTACGAGCAGTACTTC,CASSSTDSYEQYF
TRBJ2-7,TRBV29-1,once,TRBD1,TGCAGCGTTGATGGGGACAGGGGGTCCTACGAGCAGTACTTC,CSVDGDRGSYEQYF
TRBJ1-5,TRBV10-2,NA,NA,TGCGCCAGCAGTGACAGGGGCCAGATTCAGCCCCAGCATTTT,CASSDRGQIQPQHF
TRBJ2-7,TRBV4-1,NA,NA,TGCGCCAGCAGCCAAGGAAGCAGCTACGAGCAGTACTTC,CASSQGSSYEQYF
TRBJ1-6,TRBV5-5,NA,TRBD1,TGTGCCAGCAGCTCGACAGGGGTTAGTAATTCACCCCTCCACTTT,CASSSTGVSNSPLHF
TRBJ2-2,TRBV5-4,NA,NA,TGTGCCAGCAGCTCTGGCGGGGAGCTGTTTTTT,CASSSGGELFF
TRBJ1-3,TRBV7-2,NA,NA,TGTGCCAGCAGCTTAGTGAGGCAGGGCAGGAACACCATATATTTT,CASSLVRQGRNTIYF
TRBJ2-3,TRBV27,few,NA,TGTGCCAGCAGTAGCCCGGGGAACACAGATACGCAGTATTTT,CASSSPGNTDTQYF
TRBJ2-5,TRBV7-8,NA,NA,TGTGCCAGCAGCTCCGACATCTTAGAGGCGGAGACCCAGTACTTC,CASSSDILEAETQYF
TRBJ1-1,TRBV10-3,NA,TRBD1,TGTGCCATCAGCCTGGGACAGGGGGTGGTCACTGAAGCTTTCTTT,CAISLGQGVVTEAFF
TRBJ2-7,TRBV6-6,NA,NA,TGTGCCAGCAGTTACTCCGACGGGGGCGAGCAGTACTTC,CASSYSDGGEQYF
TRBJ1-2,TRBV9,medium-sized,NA,TGTGCCAGCAGCGTGGGGACCGGTGCCAACTATGGCTACACCTTC,CASSVGTGANYGYTF
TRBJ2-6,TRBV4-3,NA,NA,TGCGCCAGCAGCCTGAGGTACTCTGGGGCCAACGTCCTGACTTTC,CASSLRYSGANVLTF
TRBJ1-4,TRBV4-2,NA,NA,TGTGCCAGCAGCCAAGATCGGACAACTAATGAAAAACTGTTTTTT,CASSQDRTTNEKLFF
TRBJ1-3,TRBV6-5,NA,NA,TGTGCCAGCAGTTCACTAAGCCACGGGGGAAACACCATATATTTT,CASSSLSHGGNTIYF
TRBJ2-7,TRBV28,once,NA,TGTGCCAGCAGCTCCCAATTATACAGACACCAATCACCCGAGCAGTACTTC,CASSSQLYRHQSPEQYF
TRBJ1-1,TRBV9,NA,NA,TGTGCCAGCAGCGTAGGCGAATATGGGACGCAGAACACTGAAGCTTTCTTT,CASSVGEYGTQNTEAFF
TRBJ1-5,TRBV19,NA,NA,TGTGCCAGTAGTATGGGCCCGGGGGGAAATCAGCCCCAGCATTTT,CASSMGPGGNQPQHF
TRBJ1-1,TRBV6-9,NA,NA,TGTGCCAGCAGTTACTATCCCGGGACAGAAGCTTTCTTT,CASSYYPGTEAFF